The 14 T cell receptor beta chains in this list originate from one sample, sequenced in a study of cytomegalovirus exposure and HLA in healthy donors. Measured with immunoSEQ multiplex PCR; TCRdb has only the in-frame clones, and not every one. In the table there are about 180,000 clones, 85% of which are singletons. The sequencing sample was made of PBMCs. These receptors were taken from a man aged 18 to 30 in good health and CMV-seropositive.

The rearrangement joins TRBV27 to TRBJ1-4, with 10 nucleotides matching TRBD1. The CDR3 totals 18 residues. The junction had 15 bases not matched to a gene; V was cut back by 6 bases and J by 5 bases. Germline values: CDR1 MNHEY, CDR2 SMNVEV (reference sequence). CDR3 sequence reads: CASRPGQGRGGANEKLFF. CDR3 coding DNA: TGTGCCAGCAGGCCGGGACAGGGGAGGGGGGGGGCCAATGAAAAACTGTTTTTT.

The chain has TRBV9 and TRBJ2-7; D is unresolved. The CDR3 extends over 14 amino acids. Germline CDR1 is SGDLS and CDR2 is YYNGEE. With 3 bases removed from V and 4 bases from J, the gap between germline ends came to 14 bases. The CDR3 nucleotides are TGTGCCAGCAGCGCGAGCATTTCGATATACGAGCAGTACTTC. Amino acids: CASSASISIYEQYF.

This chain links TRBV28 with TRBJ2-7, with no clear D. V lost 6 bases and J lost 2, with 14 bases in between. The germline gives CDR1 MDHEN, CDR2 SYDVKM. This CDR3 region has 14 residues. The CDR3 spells CASSPFPRTYEQYF. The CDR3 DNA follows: TGTGCCAGCAGCCCATTCCCCAGGACCTACGAGCAGTACTTC.

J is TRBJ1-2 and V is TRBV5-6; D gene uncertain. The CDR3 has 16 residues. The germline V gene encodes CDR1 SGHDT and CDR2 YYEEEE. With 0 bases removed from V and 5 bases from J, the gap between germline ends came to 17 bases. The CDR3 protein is CASSLGLYSPGYGYTF. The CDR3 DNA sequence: TGTGCCAGCAGCTTGGGTCTTTACTCTCCAGGTTATGGCTACACCTTC.

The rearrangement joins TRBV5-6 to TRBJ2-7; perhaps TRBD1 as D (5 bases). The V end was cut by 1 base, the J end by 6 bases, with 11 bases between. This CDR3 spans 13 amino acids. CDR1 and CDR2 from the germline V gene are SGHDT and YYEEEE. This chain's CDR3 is CASSLTGTPEQYF. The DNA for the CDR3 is TGTGCCAGCAGCTTGACAGGTACCCCCGAGCAGTACTTC.

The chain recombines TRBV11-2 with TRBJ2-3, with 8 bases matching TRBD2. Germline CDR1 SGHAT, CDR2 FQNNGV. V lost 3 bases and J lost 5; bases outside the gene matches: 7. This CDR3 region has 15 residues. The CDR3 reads CASSLGTSRVDTQYF. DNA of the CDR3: TGTGCCAGCAGCTTGGGGACTAGTAGAGTAGATACGCAGTATTTT.

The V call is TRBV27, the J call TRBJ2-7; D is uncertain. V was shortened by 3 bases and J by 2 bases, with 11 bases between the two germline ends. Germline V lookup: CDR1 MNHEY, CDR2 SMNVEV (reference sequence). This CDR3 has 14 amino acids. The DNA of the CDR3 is TGTGCCAGCAGTTTGTTTGGCCTAGCCTACGAGCAGTACTTC. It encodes CASSLFGLAYEQYF.

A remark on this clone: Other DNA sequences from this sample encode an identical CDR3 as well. The DNA for the CDR3 is TGTGCCTGGAGTGTCGGAGATACGCAGTATTTT. It specifies CAWSVGDTQYF. The chain couples TRBV30 to TRBJ2-3; D gene ambiguous. The CDR3 is 11 amino acids. The V and J ends lost 0 bases and 5 bases respectively, with 3 bases between them. Per the germline V gene, CDR1 is GTSNPN and CDR2 is SVGIG (reference sequence).

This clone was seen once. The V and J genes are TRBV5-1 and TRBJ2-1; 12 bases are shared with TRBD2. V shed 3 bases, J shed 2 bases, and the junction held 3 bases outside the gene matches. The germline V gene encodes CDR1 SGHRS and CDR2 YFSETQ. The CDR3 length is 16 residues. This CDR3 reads CASSSGLAGPYNEQFF. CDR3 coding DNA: TGCGCCAGCAGCTCCGGACTAGCGGGACCCTACAATGAGCAGTTCTTC. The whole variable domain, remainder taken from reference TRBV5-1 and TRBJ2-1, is KAGVTQTPRYLIKTRGQQVTLSCSPISGHRSVSWYQQTPGQGLQFLFEYFSETQRNKGNFPGRFSGRQFSNSRSEMNVSTLELGDSALYLCASSSGLAGPYNEQFFGPGTRLTVL.

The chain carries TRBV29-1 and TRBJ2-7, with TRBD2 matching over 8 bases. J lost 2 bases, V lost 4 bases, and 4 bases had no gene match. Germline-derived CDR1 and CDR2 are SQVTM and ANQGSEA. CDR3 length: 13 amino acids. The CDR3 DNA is TGCAGCGTTGGGCGGGAGGACCCCTACGAGCAGTACTTC. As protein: CSVGREDPYEQYF.

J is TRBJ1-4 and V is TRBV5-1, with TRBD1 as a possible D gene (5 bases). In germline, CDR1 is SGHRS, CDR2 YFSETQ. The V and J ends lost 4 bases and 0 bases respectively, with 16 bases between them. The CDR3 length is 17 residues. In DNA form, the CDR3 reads TGCGCCAGCAGCCAGGTCAGGGTTGCGCCAACTAATGAAAAACTGTTTTTT. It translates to CASSQVRVAPTNEKLFF.

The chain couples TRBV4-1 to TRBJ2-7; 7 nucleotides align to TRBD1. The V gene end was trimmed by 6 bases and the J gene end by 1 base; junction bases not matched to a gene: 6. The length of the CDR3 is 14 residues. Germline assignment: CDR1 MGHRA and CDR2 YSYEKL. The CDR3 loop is CASSIVQGSYEQYF. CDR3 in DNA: TGCGCCAGCAGTATAGTACAGGGGTCCTACGAGCAGTACTTC.

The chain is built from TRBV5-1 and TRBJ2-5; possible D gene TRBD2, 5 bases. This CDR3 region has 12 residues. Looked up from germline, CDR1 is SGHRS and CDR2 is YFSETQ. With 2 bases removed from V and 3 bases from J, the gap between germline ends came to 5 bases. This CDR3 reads CASSFGEETQYF. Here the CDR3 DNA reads TGCGCCAGCAGCTTCGGGGAAGAGACCCAGTACTTC.

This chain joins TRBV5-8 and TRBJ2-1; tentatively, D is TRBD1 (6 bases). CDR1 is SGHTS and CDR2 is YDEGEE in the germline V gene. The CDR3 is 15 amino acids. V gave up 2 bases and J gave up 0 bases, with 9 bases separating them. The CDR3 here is CASSFAGASYNEQFF. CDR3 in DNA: TGTGCCAGCAGCTTTGCAGGGGCCTCCTACAATGAGCAGTTCTTC.